This T cell receptor beta chain emerged from a study of beta chain features in type 1 diabetes. Study details: Healthy donors resembled patients in age, gender and cell yields.

Expressed TCRB transcripts were sequenced, since all the RNA that had been isolated was reverse transcribed. Some clones are missing from TCRdb's copy, which holds only in-frame ones; the method was immunoSEQ multiplex PCR. Of hundreds of thousands of clones listed, 55% to 70% are singletons. In this sample, this clone turned up a few times. Its specificity is unknown. General study results and limits: The similarity of naive, central memory and Treg TCRB repertoires appeared greater among patients than among healthy donors. A pattern of fewer insertions and more deletions at VDJ junctions was seen in type 1 diabetes patients.

V lost 4 bases and J lost 6, with 13 bases in between. The CDR3 sequence is 14 residues long. Germline V gives CDR1 SGHTA, CDR2 FQGNSA. The origin of this receptor is a man aged 25 to 45 in good health. V is TRBV7-2 and J is TRBJ1-5, with a weak D call TRBD1 (6 bases). The sequencing input was naive CD4+ T cells from blood. Written as DNA, the CDR3 is TGTGCCAGCAGCTCTGGGACCAGGGGTCAGCCCCAGCATTTT. This translates into CASSSGTRGQPQHF.